This paragraph reports one TCR beta chain. The data were taken from a study of blood T cell repertoires in COVID-19. Study-level information: Acute and convalescent COVID-19 specimens originated in the United States, Italy and Spain.

V dropped 7 bases and J dropped 10 bases, with 25 bases sitting between them. This CDR3 contains 15 residues. CDR1 and CDR2 from the germline V gene are LNHDA and SQIVND (reference sequence). All enrollees were roughly 18 to 89 years old and from 25 or so US areas. Participants in the exposed group had met a COVID-19 case in the 2 weeks before joining the study. The table came from immunoSEQ multiplex PCR; TCRdb's copy has only in-frame clones and leaves some out. The table records 280,000 or so clones, approximately 89% of them present only once. Sequenced sample: PBMCs or T cells enriched from blood (not recorded which). The clonotype was recovered from a woman aged 50 to 65 who had been exposed to COVID-19. The gene calls are TRBV19 and TRBJ1-2, with a weak D call TRBD1 (6 bases). For the CDR3, the DNA is TGTGCCAGTACCACCACGGTGGGGGCCCGAGTTATCTACACCTTC. It encodes CASTTTVGARVIYTF. Drawing the rest from reference TRBV19 and TRBJ1-2, the complete variable domain is DGGITQSPKYLFRKEGQNVTLSCEQNLNHDAMYWYRQDPGQGLRLIYYSQIVNDFQKGDIAEGYSVSREKKESFPLTVTSAQKNPTAFYLCASTTTVGARVIYTFGSGTRLTVV.